A single sample is the source of the 27 T cell receptor beta chains below, sequenced in a study of T cell repertoires in aging, cancer and after chemotherapy. Rearranged V-D-J TRB sequences were amplified with a mixed TRB-A/B primer pool. TCRdb reanalysed the multiplex PCR reads using MiXCR and keeps one entry per CDR3 protein. There are 1,000 to 1,500 distinct CDR3 sequences in the sample; about 25% occur only once, and about 11% lies in the top ten. TCR beta rearrangements were amplified from peripheral blood genomic DNA. The sequenced sample was blood. These receptor sequences come from a human donor with a blood cancer.

The gene calls are TRBV4-2 and TRBJ2-3, with D uncertain. The CDR3 contains 16 residues. CDR1 is LGHNA, CDR2 YNFKEQ, per germline. Trimming pared 0 bases from V and 2 bases from J, leaving 12 bases between. Here the CDR3 DNA reads TGTGCCAGCAGCCAAGAGCACAGCCCCACCACAGATACGCAGTATTTT. Its protein product is CASSQEHSPTTDTQYF.

By proportion, this clonotype is hyperexpanded. This chain connects TRBV6-6 to TRBJ2-3; unclear D gene. This CDR3 has 16 amino acids. Trimming shortened V by 0 bases and J by 6 bases, and 16 bases separated the two germline ends. CDR1 is MNHNY, CDR2 SVGAGI, per germline (reference sequence). CDR3 residues: CASSYSVGVRIDTQYF. The DNA of the CDR3 is TGTGCCAGCAGTTACTCGGTGGGTGTTCGGATCGATACGCAGTATTTT.

This clonotype is classed as large (0.1 to 1%). CDR3 protein: CASSYSSTPSYGYTF. The CDR3 DNA is TGTGCCAGCAGTTACTCCTCTACACCTAGCTATGGCTACACCTTC. This chain joins TRBV6-5 and TRBJ1-2; no firm D call. Germline CDR1 reads MNHEY; CDR2 reads SVGAGI. The CDR3 sequence is 15 residues long. Deletions cut 0 bases from V and 4 bases from J, with 12 bases between.

This clonotype is large (0.1 to 1%) by share. The chain is built from TRBV24-1 and TRBJ2-1, with D maybe TRBD1 (5 bases). Germline V lookup: CDR1 KGHDR, CDR2 SFDVKD. This CDR3 is built from 13 residues. V lost 8 bases, J lost 6 bases, and 13 bases lay in between. This CDR3 is CATMARVGNEQFF. The CDR3 bases are TGTGCCACCATGGCCAGGGTGGGCAATGAGCAGTTCTTC.

This clonotype is medium-sized in the sample. This chain joins TRBV6-2 or TRBV6-3 and TRBJ1-5; TRBD1 aligns across 8 bases. The germline V gene has CDR1 MNHEY and CDR2 SVGEGT. J gave up 7 bases and V 3 bases, and 5 bases lay outside the gene matches. This CDR3 has 14 amino acids. As DNA, the CDR3 is TGTGCCAGCAGTTATGCAGGGGGCGGACAGCCCCAGCATTTT. Translated, it gives CASSYAGGGQPQHF.

This clonotype was seen once. This sequence joins TRBV6-5 and TRBJ2-7; D uncertain. V lost 2 bases and J lost 6, with 8 bases in between. Germline V CDR1 and CDR2: MNHEY, SVGAGI. CDR3 length: 12 residues. Here the CDR3 reads CASSYGATEQYF. As DNA, the CDR3 is TGTGCCAGCAGTTACGGCGCGACCGAGCAGTACTTC.

The CDR3 reads CASRYYGDTEAFF. The CDR3 DNA is TGTGCCAGCAGATATTATGGGGACACTGAAGCTTTCTTT. The chain recombines TRBV25-1 with TRBJ1-1; D is undetermined. Germline CDR1 reads MGHDK; CDR2 reads SYGVNS. CDR3 length: 13 amino acids. The V end lost 6 bases, the J end lost 3 bases, and 11 bases lay between the germline ends.

By share, this clonotype counts as medium-sized (0.01 to 0.1%). V is TRBV30 and J is TRBJ2-7, with TRBD2 matching 11 bases. The CDR3 has 15 amino acids. The germline V gene has CDR1 GTSNPN and CDR2 SVGIG (reference sequence). Germline trimming cut 5 bases from V and 2 bases from J; bases unmatched to any gene: 8. CDR3 residues: CAWGPGLAETYEQYF. Written as DNA, the CDR3 is TGTGCCTGGGGACCGGGACTAGCGGAAACCTACGAGCAGTACTTC.

CDR3 protein: CASSLGLAGGPTYEQYF. The CDR3 DNA reads TGTGCCAGCAGCCTCGGACTAGCGGGAGGTCCGACCTACGAGCAGTACTTC. V usage is TRBV27 and J usage is TRBJ2-7; TRBD2 matches 14 bases. J gave up 2 bases and V 6 bases, and 9 bases lay outside the gene matches. The CDR3 consists of 17 residues. From germline, CDR1 is MNHEY and CDR2 SMNVEV (reference sequence).

This clonotype is medium-sized (0.01 to 0.1%). The chain has TRBV7-6 and TRBJ1-4, with D unclear. Trimming cost V 1 base and J 8 bases, with 8 bases left between them. Germline V gene data show CDR1 as SGHVS and CDR2 as FNYEAQ. The CDR3 totals 13 residues. This CDR3 is CASSLVGREKLFF. Written as DNA, the CDR3 is TGTGCCAGCAGCTTAGTAGGGCGGGAAAAACTGTTTTTT.

By share, this clonotype ranks as medium-sized (0.01 to 0.1%). This chain joins TRBV14 and TRBJ1-1; no clear D gene. The CDR3 contains 13 residues. Trimming stripped 4 bases from V and 2 bases from J, with 8 bases between. Germline-derived CDR1 and CDR2 are SGHDN and FVKESK. The CDR3 loop is CASSLDTNTEAFF. In DNA, the CDR3 is TGTGCCAGCAGCCTCGACACCAACACTGAAGCTTTCTTT.

The rearrangement joins TRBV5-4 to TRBJ2-3; 10 nucleotides align to TRBD2. The V gene's germline CDR1 is SGHNT and CDR2 YYREEE (reference sequence). J lost 3 bases, V lost 5 bases, and 6 bases had no gene match. This CDR3 spans 15 amino acids. The CDR3 here is CASSSSGGATDTQYF. The CDR3 DNA sequence: TGTGCCAGCAGTTCGAGCGGGGGGGCGACAGATACGCAGTATTTT.

Comments on this clonotype: A read error may explain this, as a much larger clone is one base away. The rearrangement joins TRBV18 to TRBJ1-5, with no clear D. CDR3 length equals 13 residues. Germline V gene lookup returns CDR1 KGHSH and CDR2 LQKENI. DNA for the CDR3: TGTGCCAGCTCATTCGGGCCCGATCAGCACCAGCATTTT. This sequence encodes CASSFGPDQHQHF. The full variable domain, its missing parts supplied by reference TRBV18 and TRBJ1-5, is NAGVMQNPRHLVRRRGQEARLRCSPMKGHSHVYWYRQLPEEGLKFMVYLQKENIIDESGMPKERFSAEFPKEGPSILRIQQVVRGDSAAYFCASSFGPDQHQHFGDGTRLSIL.

This clonotype counts as medium-sized. This sequence joins TRBV13 and TRBJ2-1; D uncertain. V lost 4 bases to trimming and J lost 6 bases, with 7 bases between them. Germline CDR1 and CDR2: PRHDT and FYEKMQ (reference sequence). CDR3 length: 12 residues. DNA for the CDR3: TGTGCCAGCAGCTGGTCAGGCAATGAGCAGTTCTTC. Translating gives CASSWSGNEQFF.

The chain couples TRBV5-1 to TRBJ2-7; D gene ambiguous. V was clipped by 4 bases and J by 0 bases, with 11 bases between them. The length of the CDR3 is 14 residues. Germline CDR1 is SGHRS and CDR2 is YFSETQ. The CDR3 sequence: CASSLRPNSYEQYF. The CDR3, as DNA: TGCGCCAGCAGCCTACGACCGAACTCCTACGAGCAGTACTTC.

This clonotype is medium-sized by share. J is TRBJ1-1 and V is TRBV24-1; no clear D. Germline CDR1 KGHDR, CDR2 SFDVKD. V shed 7 bases and J shed 1 base, with 15 bases lying between them. This CDR3 region has 15 residues. The CDR3 loop is CATRERNGENTEAFF. The CDR3 coding sequence is TGTGCCACCAGGGAGAGGAACGGAGAGAACACTGAAGCTTTCTTT.

V is TRBV6-2 or TRBV6-3 and J is TRBJ2-2; D gene ambiguous. The germline CDR1 and CDR2 sequences are MNHEY and SVGEGT. The germline V and J ends were trimmed by 6 bases and 3 bases, with 14 bases remaining between them. The CDR3 loop spans 15 amino acids. Written as DNA, the CDR3 is TGTGCCAGCAGGAACGTTCGGACGCACACCGGGGAGCTGTTTTTT. Translated: CASRNVRTHTGELFF.

Judged by abundance, this clonotype is medium-sized (0.01 to 0.1%). The chain employs TRBV30 and TRBJ1-1, with TRBD1 as a possible D gene (5 bases). The ends were cut back, 2 bases at V and 2 bases at J, with 12 bases in the middle. The CDR3 covers 14 residues. Germline-derived CDR1 and CDR2 are GTSNPN and SVGIG (reference sequence). The CDR3 sequence: CAWSRVGENTEAFF. CDR3 coding DNA: TGTGCCTGGAGTCGGGTAGGGGAAAACACTGAAGCTTTCTTT.

This clonotype qualifies as medium-sized. The genes are TRBV7-9 and TRBJ2-7, with D tentatively TRBD1 or TRBD2 (6 bases each). The CDR3 totals 15 residues. The germline CDR1 and CDR2 sequences are SEHNR and FQNEAQ (reference sequence). The V gene lost 5 bases and the J gene lost 6 bases, with 20 bases spanning the gap. This chain's CDR3 is CASSPGDTGGGEQYF. The CDR3 DNA follows: TGTGCCAGCAGCCCGGGGGACACCGGGGGTGGCGAGCAGTACTTC.

By share, this clonotype ranks as medium-sized (0.01 to 0.1%). The chain couples TRBV7-3 to TRBJ2-1; TRBD2 is a possible D gene (5 bases). Germline CDR1 reads SGHTA; CDR2 reads FQGTGA. The CDR3 is made up of 15 amino acids. The V end was cut by 1 base, the J end by 9 bases, with 16 bases between. The CDR3 sequence is CASSLNAGRETEQFF. The CDR3 DNA reads TGTGCCAGCAGCTTAAACGCCGGTAGGGAGACTGAGCAGTTCTTC.

The rearrangement joins TRBV10-3 to TRBJ2-2; 9 bases agree with TRBD1. Per the germline V gene, CDR1 is ENHRY and CDR2 is SYGVKD. J was trimmed by 6 bases and V by 5 bases; bases with no gene match: 7. The CDR3 is 15 residues long. CDR3 coding DNA: TGTGCCATCAGTCAACAGGGGGCTAGTGCCGGGGAGCTGTTTTTT. The encoded protein is CAISQQGASAGELFF.

The chain carries TRBV27 and TRBJ2-5, with 7 bases fitting TRBD1. The V segment lost 5 bases and the J segment 0 bases; nucleotides outside the gene matches: 12. There are 17 residues in the CDR3. The germline gives CDR1 MNHEY, CDR2 SMNVEV (reference sequence). Here the CDR3 DNA reads TGTGCCAGCAGTGCATATCAAGGGGGCTTACACCAAGAGACCCAGTACTTC. Translated: CASSAYQGGLHQETQYF.

This clonotype is medium-sized. The V gene is TRBV10-3, the J gene TRBJ1-5; no clear D. The CDR3 runs 13 residues. V lost 8 bases and J 0 bases, leaving 8 bases between the germline ends. The germline V gene encodes CDR1 ENHRY and CDR2 SYGVKD. In DNA, the CDR3 is TGTGCCATCGCCCCGAATAGCAATCAGCCCCAGCATTTT. Translation: CAIAPNSNQPQHF.

Of note for this clonotype: A much larger clone sits a single nucleotide away, making a read error possible. The chain uses TRBV6-5 and TRBJ2-7; the D gene is possibly TRBD2 (7 bases). The CDR3 is made up of 12 amino acids. The germline gives CDR1 MNHEY, CDR2 SVGAGI. V lost 11 bases, J lost 3 bases, and 14 bases lay in between. Here the CDR3 DNA reads TGTGCCGGGGGGGAGGGGGTCTACGAGCAGTACTTC. It codes for CAGGEGVYEQYF.

This clonotype is labeled medium-sized. This chain joins TRBV6-5 and TRBJ1-5; 7 bases match TRBD1. The CDR3 covers 14 residues. Germline assignment: CDR1 MNHEY and CDR2 SVGAGI. Germline trimming cut 6 bases from V and 7 bases from J; bases unmatched to any gene: 9. The CDR3, as DNA: TGTGCCAGCAGGGACGGACAGGTTGGCCAGCCCCAGCATTTT. Translated, it gives CASRDGQVGQPQHF.

This clonotype is deemed large. The rearrangement joins TRBV6-5 to TRBJ1-6; D might be TRBD1 (5 bases). Trimming took 7 bases from V and 7 from J, leaving 11 bases between them. The germline CDR1 and CDR2 sequences are MNHEY and SVGAGI. The CDR3 extends over 13 amino acids. In DNA form, the CDR3 reads TGTGCCAGCAAGACAGCCGCCAATTCACCCCTCCACTTT. Protein: CASKTAANSPLHF.

In its sample, this clonotype is large. The V and J genes are TRBV18 and TRBJ2-2, with D possibly being TRBD1 (6 bases). Trimming removed 3 bases from V and 5 bases from J, with 13 bases in between. The CDR3 extends over 15 amino acids. Germline assignment: CDR1 KGHSH and CDR2 LQKENI. The CDR3 bases are TGTGCCAGCTCACCCCGGACAGCTTTTACCGGGGAGCTGTTTTTT. Translation gives CASSPRTAFTGELFF.